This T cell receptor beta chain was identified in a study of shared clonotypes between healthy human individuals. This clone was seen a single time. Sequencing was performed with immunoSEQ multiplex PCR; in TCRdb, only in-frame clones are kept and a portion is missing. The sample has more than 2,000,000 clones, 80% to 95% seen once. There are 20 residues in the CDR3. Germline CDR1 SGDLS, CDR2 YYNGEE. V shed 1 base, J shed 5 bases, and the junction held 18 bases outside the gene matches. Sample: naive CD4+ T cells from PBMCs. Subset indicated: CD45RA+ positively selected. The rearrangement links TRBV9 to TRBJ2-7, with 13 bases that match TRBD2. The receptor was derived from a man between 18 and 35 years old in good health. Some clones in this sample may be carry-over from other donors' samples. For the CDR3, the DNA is TGTGCCAGCAGCGTACCACCACCTTGGACTAGCGGGAGTGGGAACCACGAGCAGTACTTC. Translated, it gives CASSVPPPWTSGSGNHEQYF.